The 25 T cell receptor beta chains given below trace back to one sample, sequenced in a study of T-cell reconstitution after alpha-beta-depleted transplantation in children. The TCRbeta library was prepared with unique molecular identifiers. TCRdb reprocessed the PCR reads via MiXCR and lists one record per CDR3 protein. The data hold 900,000 or so distinct CDR3 sequences, with roughly 15% observed a single time. Here the sequenced sample was PBMCs, mostly from graft donor cells, taken 360 days after TCRalphabeta/CD19-depleted stem cell transplant. All receptors derive from a male patient between 5 and 17 years old who had a stem cell transplant for acute lymphoblastic leukemia, so the T cells may come from the graft donor.

This chain uses TRBV9 with TRBJ2-7; D not certain. CDR1 is SGDLS and CDR2 is YYNGEE in the germline V gene. This CDR3 has 13 amino acids. V was pared by 4 bases and J by 5 bases, with 13 bases between. CDR3 protein: CASSRLIGNEQYF. DNA for the CDR3: TGTGCCAGCAGCCGTCTGATAGGTAACGAGCAGTACTTC. Full variable domain (rest looked up from reference TRBV9 and TRBJ2-7): DSGVTQTPKHLITATGQRVTLRCSPRSGDLSVYWYQQSLDQGLQFLIQYYNGEERAKGNILERFSAQQFPDLHSELNLSSLELGDSALYFCASSRLIGNEQYFGPGTRLTVT.

This clonotype was counted ten times or more. The chain uses TRBV27 and TRBJ2-5; D assignment may be TRBD1 or TRBD2 (6 bases each). From germline, CDR1 is MNHEY and CDR2 SMNVEV (reference sequence). The CDR3 has 14 residues. The germline V and J ends were trimmed by 10 bases and 4 bases, with 19 bases remaining between them. CDR3 amino acids: CATGKNRGLETQYF. CDR3 DNA sequence: TGTGCCACCGGAAAGAATCGGGGGCTAGAGACCCAGTACTTC.

V gene TRBV2 combines with J gene TRBJ2-3; D is undetermined. Trimming cost V 3 bases and J 0 bases, with 7 bases left between them. The CDR3 has 14 residues. Germline CDR1 is SNHLY and CDR2 is FYNNEI. CDR3 DNA: TGTGCCAGCAGTGAGGTGTCTAGCACAGATACGCAGTATTTT. Its protein product is CASSEVSSTDTQYF.

The chain links TRBV12-3 or TRBV12-4 to TRBJ2-7, with 10 bases that match TRBD2. This CDR3 spans 15 amino acids. Germline trimming cut 3 bases from V and 2 bases from J; bases unmatched to any gene: 4. CDR3 loop: CASSLLSGGTYEQYF. CDR3 in DNA: TGTGCCAGCAGTTTGCTTAGCGGGGGGACCTACGAGCAGTACTTC.

The chain couples TRBV24-1 to TRBJ2-1; TRBD1 might be the D (6 bases). CDR3 length: 12 amino acids. V lost 7 bases to trimming and J lost 4 bases, with 7 bases between them. CDR1 is KGHDR, CDR2 SFDVKD, per germline. The CDR3: CATRDRYNEQFF. DNA of the CDR3: TGTGCCACCAGGGACAGATACAATGAGCAGTTCTTC.

The chain links TRBV5-1 to TRBJ2-7, with a tentative D call TRBD2 (5 bases). Between the trimmed V and J ends, which lost 4 bases and 7 bases, there was a span of 21 bases. Germline-derived CDR1 and CDR2 are SGHRS and YFSETQ. The CDR3 totals 15 residues. The CDR3 sequence is CASSTFGVRSGEQYF. CDR3 nucleotide sequence: TGCGCCAGCAGCACCTTTGGCGTCCGTTCGGGGGAGCAGTACTTC.

V gene TRBV5-1 combines with J gene TRBJ2-1, with 8 bases that match TRBD2. CDR3 length: 15 amino acids. After removal of 2 bases from V and 8 bases from J, the junction contained 9 bases not matched to a gene. Germline V gives CDR1 SGHRS, CDR2 YFSETQ. CDR3 sequence: CASSFASGRRDEQFF. CDR3 sequence (DNA): TGCGCCAGCAGCTTCGCCAGCGGGAGACGCGATGAGCAGTTCTTC.

This clonotype turned up a few times. The J gene is TRBJ2-1, the V gene TRBV5-1, with D perhaps TRBD2 (6 bases). Germline-derived CDR1 and CDR2 are SGHRS and YFSETQ. The V end was cut by 0 bases, the J end by 2 bases, with 12 bases between. The CDR3 sequence is 16 residues long. The CDR3 spells CASSLVRDSAYNEQFF. CDR3 bases: TGCGCCAGCAGCTTGGTGCGGGACTCGGCCTACAATGAGCAGTTCTTC.

The chain recombines TRBV19 with TRBJ2-7; 13 bases match TRBD2. The CDR3 is 18 amino acids. Germline-derived CDR1 and CDR2 are LNHDA and SQIVND (reference sequence). J gave up 5 bases and V 4 bases, and 14 bases lay outside the gene matches. For the CDR3, the DNA is TGTGCCAGTAGTACACAGAAAGGACTAGCGGGAGTGTTGAACGAGCAGTACTTC. Protein product: CASSTQKGLAGVLNEQYF.

V and J are TRBV5-1 and TRBJ1-2, with D tentatively TRBD1 (5 bases). The V and J ends lost 0 bases and 0 bases respectively, with 15 bases between them. Looked up from germline, CDR1 is SGHRS and CDR2 is YFSETQ. This CDR3 contains 17 residues. CDR3 nucleotides: TGCGCCAGCAGCTTGGATGTAGGGGTATGGCCTAACTATGGCTACACCTTC. As protein: CASSLDVGVWPNYGYTF.

The genes are TRBV4-2 and TRBJ2-1; D possibly corresponds to TRBD2 (6 bases). The V and J ends lost 4 bases and 10 bases respectively, with 23 bases between them. The length of the CDR3 is 16 residues. Per germline, CDR1 LGHNA and CDR2 YNFKEQ. The CDR3 DNA reads as TGTGCCAGCAGCCCCTTCTCCTCCGGGACTTTTTCCGAGCAGTTCTTC. The encoded protein is CASSPFSSGTFSEQFF.

This clonotype was counted many times. The V and J genes are TRBV3-1 and TRBJ1-1; D is unclear. The CDR3 is 14 residues long. The V gene lost 3 bases and the J gene lost 0 bases, with 8 bases spanning the gap. Germline assignment: CDR1 LGHDT and CDR2 YNNKEL (reference sequence). The CDR3 region is CASSHNTMNTEAFF. The CDR3 DNA sequence: TGTGCCAGCAGCCATAATACAATGAACACTGAAGCTTTCTTT.

The CDR3 DNA reads TGTGCCAGCACCAGCCGGGGGGTACTAGCGGACCCCCAAGAGACCCAGTACTTC. This sequence encodes CASTSRGVLADPQETQYF. This chain connects TRBV11-1 to TRBJ2-5; 8 nucleotides agree with TRBD2. Germline V CDR1 and CDR2: SGHAT, FQDESV (reference sequence). V lost 7 bases, J lost 1 base, and 17 bases stayed unmatched. This CDR3 is 18 amino acids long.

The V gene is TRBV5-1, the J gene TRBJ2-5; D may match TRBD1 or TRBD2 (5 bases each). With 1 base removed from V and 0 bases from J, the gap between germline ends came to 13 bases. The CDR3 is 16 amino acids. CDR1 and CDR2 (germline): SGHRS, YFSETQ. Here the CDR3 DNA reads TGCGCCAGCAGCTTGAGTCCGGGACCAGACCAAGAGACCCAGTACTTC. Protein product: CASSLSPGPDQETQYF.

This chain joins TRBV20-1 and TRBJ2-5; 11 positions match TRBD1. V trimming: 7 bases; J trimming: 4 bases; junction bases outside the gene matches: 5. The CDR3 extends over 13 amino acids. Germline V CDR1 and CDR2: DFQATT, SNEGSKA (reference sequence). This CDR3 is CSGDRGIGETQYF. Written as DNA, the CDR3 is TGCAGTGGGGACAGGGGGATAGGAGAGACCCAGTACTTC.

This clonotype has more than one count but fewer than ten. The chain uses TRBV2 and TRBJ2-3, with TRBD2 matching over 11 bases. Germline lookup yields CDR1 SNHLY and CDR2 FYNNEI. The V gene end was trimmed by 2 bases and the J gene end by 4 bases; junction bases not matched to a gene: 5. The CDR3 length is 16 residues. CDR3 nucleotide sequence: TGTGCCAGCAGTGAACTACTAGCGGGAGTTCCAGATACGCAGTATTTT. It yields the protein CASSELLAGVPDTQYF.

This clonotype has more than one count but fewer than ten. The V gene is TRBV3-1, the J gene TRBJ2-7; D possibly corresponds to TRBD2 (6 bases). V was pared by 0 bases and J by 4 bases, with 16 bases between. CDR3 length: 16 residues. CDR1 and CDR2 from the germline V gene are LGHDT and YNNKEL (reference sequence). CDR3 sequence reads: CASSQESWLASYEQYF. In DNA, the CDR3 is TGTGCCAGCAGCCAAGAATCCTGGCTAGCGTCTTACGAGCAGTACTTC.

This clonotype was seen more than once but under ten times. This chain uses TRBV2 with TRBJ2-3, with D possibly being TRBD2 (5 bases). The V end lost 3 bases, the J end lost 2 bases, and 15 bases lay between the germline ends. Looked up from germline, CDR1 is SNHLY and CDR2 is FYNNEI. This CDR3 contains 16 residues. CDR3 bases: TGTGCCAGCAGTGATTCTCTGACCGGGATCACAGATACGCAGTATTTT. It codes for CASSDSLTGITDTQYF.

This clonotype was detected ten times or more. The J gene is TRBJ2-3, the V gene TRBV29-1, with unresolved D. From germline, CDR1 is SQVTM and CDR2 ANQGSEA. The CDR3 sequence is 14 residues long. V was shortened by 3 bases and J by 4 bases, with 14 bases between the two germline ends. CDR3 nucleotide sequence: TGCAGCGTTGATGGGCCCTCCGGCCCAGATACGCAGTATTTT. Its translation: CSVDGPSGPDTQYF.

This clonotype was seen more than once but under ten times. V gene TRBV4-1 combines with J gene TRBJ2-3, with a tentative D call TRBD1 (5 bases). The V end lost 0 bases, the J end lost 1 base, and 14 bases lay between the germline ends. The CDR3 has 17 residues. Per the germline V gene, CDR1 is MGHRA and CDR2 is YSYEKL. CDR3 bases: TGCGCCAGCAGCCAAGAACCCAGGGCGTTTGGCACAGATACGCAGTATTTT. Translating gives CASSQEPRAFGTDTQYF.

This clonotype appeared a few times. The chain links TRBV5-1 to TRBJ1-5; a weak D match, TRBD1 (6 bases). CDR3 length: 16 residues. V lost 0 bases to trimming and J lost 2 bases, with 12 bases between them. The germline gives CDR1 SGHRS, CDR2 YFSETQ. CDR3 nucleotide sequence: TGCGCCAGCAGCTTGGTAGGGGGGGTGGGCAATCAGCCCCAGCATTTT. This gives the protein CASSLVGGVGNQPQHF.

The gene calls are TRBV24-1 and TRBJ2-1; D perhaps matches TRBD2 (6 bases). Germline CDR1 KGHDR, CDR2 SFDVKD. The V end was cut by 4 bases, the J end by 7 bases, with 13 bases between. The CDR3 extends over 14 amino acids. DNA of the CDR3: TGTGCCACCAGTGACCGCGGCGGGAAGAATGAGCAGTTCTTC. Amino acids: CATSDRGGKNEQFF.

The V call is TRBV27, the J call TRBJ2-7, with D uncertain. The CDR3 loop spans 11 amino acids. Trimming removed 11 bases at V and 8 bases at J, with 16 bases between. CDR1 MNHEY and CDR2 SMNVEV come from the germline V gene (reference sequence). The CDR3 nucleotides are TGTGCCTGCAATCCCTTAGGGAAGCAGTACTTC. Translated: CACNPLGKQYF.

This clonotype appeared many times. The rearrangement links TRBV12-3 or TRBV12-4 to TRBJ2-7; D not certain. The CDR3 totals 13 residues. Deletions cut 8 bases from V and 0 bases from J, with 11 bases between. CDR3 sequence: CASVAVNSYEQYF. Written as DNA, the CDR3 is TGTGCCAGCGTGGCAGTAAACTCCTACGAGCAGTACTTC.

This clonotype has a handful of counts. The chain has TRBV7-6 and TRBJ2-5, with unresolved D. Trimming pared 5 bases from V and 4 bases from J, leaving 11 bases between. The CDR3 totals 13 residues. Germline V CDR1 and CDR2: SGHVS, FNYEAQ. In nucleotides, the CDR3 is TGTGCCAGCAGCCGAGCACGGCCAGAGACCCAGTACTTC. Translation: CASSRARPETQYF.